A selection of T cell receptor beta chains follows, all from one sample in a study of cytomegalovirus exposure and HLA in healthy donors. Clones were sequenced by immunoSEQ multiplex PCR, and TCRdb holds only the in-frame ones, with some missing. The sample carries roughly 200,000 clones, around 81% recorded once. Sequencing input: PBMCs. These TCRs come from a man in his forties in good health and CMV-seronegative. Each CDR3 is given with its conserved first and last residue. Fields, in order: V gene, clone size, D gene, J gene, CDR3 protein, CDR3 DNA. D genes are given only for firm matches. Only part of the rows carry a size: once, few, many, or a class if the clone is expanded.

>TRBV5-1|.|TRBD2|TRBJ2-3
CASRSGVSTDTQYF
TGCGCCAGCAGGAGCGGGGTCAGCACAGATACGCAGTATTTT
>TRBV29-1|.|TRBD1|TRBJ1-5
CSVAAWTAQGGQPQHF
TGCAGCGTGGCAGCCTGGACGGCCCAGGGGGGTCAGCCCCAGCATTTT
>TRBV15|.|TRBD1|TRBJ1-4
CATSLGGGWEKLFF
TGTGCCACCAGCCTAGGAGGGGGCTGGGAAAAACTGTTTTTT
>TRBV4-3|.|.|TRBJ2-2
CASSQWRQTNTGELFF
TGCGCCAGCAGCCAATGGCGGCAGACGAACACCGGGGAGCTGTTTTTT
>TRBV9|once|.|TRBJ1-1
CASSPGWTEAFF
TGTGCCAGCAGCCCGGGATGGACTGAAGCTTTCTTT
>TRBV6-4|.|TRBD2|TRBJ2-3
CASAGTSGADTQYF
TGTGCCAGCGCCGGGACTAGCGGGGCAGATACGCAGTATTTT
>TRBV4-1|.|.|TRBJ2-3
CASSQDRTIDTQYF
TGCGCCAGCAGCCAAGATCGTACTATAGATACGCAGTATTTT
>TRBV5-6|.|.|TRBJ1-2
CASSRPGEGYGYTF
TGTGCCAGCAGCCGACCGGGGGAGGGGTATGGCTACACCTTC
>TRBV12-5|few|TRBD1|TRBJ2-7
CASGLTLGTAGSYEQYF
TGTGCTAGTGGTTTGACTTTAGGGACAGCAGGCTCCTACGAGCAGTACTTC
>TRBV9|.|.|TRBJ2-6
CASSPLSSSGANVLTF
TGTGCCAGCAGCCCACTATCGAGCTCTGGGGCCAACGTCCTGACTTTC
>TRBV28|once|TRBD2|TRBJ2-1
CASSPGSGRGEQFF
TGTGCCAGCAGTCCCGGTAGCGGGAGGGGTGAGCAGTTCTTC
>TRBV7-6|.|.|TRBJ2-7
CASSLARGYEQYF
TGTGCCAGCAGCTTAGCGCGGGGATACGAGCAGTACTTC
>TRBV7-8|.|.|TRBJ2-5
CASNREETQYF
TGTGCCAGCAACAGGGAAGAGACCCAGTACTTC
>TRBV30|few|TRBD2|TRBJ2-1
CAWSVMGLAGGNEQFF
TGTGCCTGGAGTGTAATGGGGCTAGCGGGGGGGAATGAGCAGTTCTTC
>TRBV6-6|.|TRBD1|TRBJ2-2
CASSYGQGAGELFF
TGTGCCAGCAGTTACGGTCAGGGGGCCGGGGAGCTGTTTTTT
>TRBV29-1|.|.|TRBJ2-7
CSVETGEQYF
TGCAGCGTTGAGACAGGCGAGCAGTACTTC
>TRBV7-9|.|.|TRBJ2-2
CASSNGLFWGGELFF
TGTGCCAGCAGCAATGGACTTTTTTGGGGCGGGGAGCTGTTTTTT
>TRBV7-3|.|.|TRBJ2-3
CASSLTHGGDTQYF
TGTGCCAGCAGCTTAACTCATGGGGGGGATACGCAGTATTTT
>TRBV21-1|.|.|TRBJ1-2
CASSKPLTGGEYGYTF
TGTGCCAGCAGCAAACCTTTGACAGGGGGCGAGTATGGCTACACCTTC
>TRBV28|.|.|TRBJ2-7
CASTGWADEQYF
TGTGCCAGCACCGGTTGGGCCGACGAGCAGTACTTC
>TRBV11-3|.|TRBD2|TRBJ2-7
CASSTLAGAYEQYF
TGTGCCAGCAGCACGTTAGCGGGGGCCTACGAGCAGTACTTC
>TRBV27|.|TRBD2|TRBJ2-3
CASSFRTSGRPQLGMGDTQYF
TGTGCCAGCAGTTTTCGGACTAGCGGGAGACCGCAACTAGGAATGGGAGATACGCAGTATTTT
>TRBV29-1|.|.|TRBJ2-1
CSVEVIEQFF
TGCAGCGTTGAAGTTATTGAGCAATTCTTC
>TRBV2|.|.|TRBJ2-1
CASSVSSEFF
TGTGCCAGCAGTGTAAGCTCTGAGTTCTTC
>TRBV5-4|.|TRBD1|TRBJ2-5
CASSPGQGYQETQYF
TGTGCCAGCAGCCCTGGACAGGGGTACCAAGAGACCCAGTACTTC
>TRBV5-6|once|.|TRBJ1-5
CASSSLRGARQPQHF
TGTGCCAGCAGCTCCTTGCGGGGGGCAAGGCAGCCCCAGCATTTT
>TRBV10-3|.|.|TRBJ1-1
CAISEEGVLNTEAFF
TGTGCCATCAGTGAGGAAGGGGTTTTGAACACTGAAGCTTTCTTT
>TRBV7-7|.|TRBD2|TRBJ2-1
CASSPGLAGFNEQFF
TGTGCCAGCAGCCCCGGACTAGCGGGATTCAATGAGCAGTTCTTC
>TRBV4-3|.|TRBD2|TRBJ2-7
CASSQEVLAGTPPYEQYF
TGCGCCAGCAGCCAAGAAGTCCTAGCGGGGACGCCTCCCTACGAGCAGTACTTC
>TRBV5-4|.|TRBD1|TRBJ2-1
CASSTTGGSYNEQFF
TGTGCCAGCAGCACTACAGGGGGCTCCTACAATGAGCAGTTCTTC
>TRBV21-1|.|.|TRBJ2-1
CASSKGGREAKQFF
TGTGCCAGCAGCAAGGGGGGGAGGGAGGCCAAGCAGTTCTTC
>TRBV30|.|.|TRBJ2-7
CAWSGQAEQYF
TGTGCCTGGAGTGGCCAGGCCGAGCAGTACTTC
>TRBV29-1|few|.|TRBJ1-4
CSVEGGGLEEKLFF
TGCAGCGTTGAAGGAGGGGGTTTGGAAGAAAAACTGTTTTTT
>TRBV7-8|.|TRBD2|TRBJ2-7
CASRADGTSGKSSYEQYF
TGTGCCAGCAGGGCTGACGGGACTAGCGGGAAGAGCTCCTACGAGCAGTACTTC
>TRBV7-2|.|.|TRBJ2-3
CASSSGGPYTDTQYF
TGTGCCAGCAGCTCCGGGGGGCCCTACACAGATACGCAGTATTTT
>TRBV19|.|.|TRBJ2-2
CASSMARGNTGELFF
TGTGCCAGTAGTATGGCCCGGGGGAACACCGGGGAGCTGTTTTTT
>TRBV5-1|.|TRBD1|TRBJ2-2
CASSLGYGTANTGELFF
TGCGCCAGCAGCTTGGGGTATGGGACAGCTAACACCGGGGAGCTGTTTTTT
>TRBV10-3|once|.|TRBJ1-5
CATKQGVSNQPQHF
TGTGCCACCAAACAGGGAGTTAGCAATCAGCCCCAGCATTTT
>TRBV9|.|TRBD2|TRBJ2-5
CASSVGGGQETQYF
TGTGCCAGCAGCGTAGGGGGGGGGCAAGAGACCCAGTACTTC
>TRBV27|few|.|TRBJ2-4
CASSPPGLAKNIQYF
TGTGCCAGCAGTCCTCCGGGTTTAGCCAAAAACATTCAGTACTTC
>TRBV6-5|.|.|TRBJ2-7
CASSYRQAYEQYF
TGTGCCAGCAGTTACCGACAAGCCTACGAGCAGTACTTC
>TRBV6-1|few|TRBD1|TRBJ1-5
CASSDRDRGQPQHF
TGTGCCAGCAGTGACCGGGACAGGGGGCAGCCCCAGCATTTT
>TRBV29-1|.|.|TRBJ2-6
CSVAQASGANVLTF
TGCAGCGTTGCGCAGGCCTCTGGGGCCAACGTCCTGACTTTC
>TRBV27|.|.|TRBJ1-2
CASSFQGNGGYTF
TGTGCCAGCAGTTTTCAGGGTAACGGAGGCTACACCTTC
>TRBV11-2|.|.|TRBJ2-1
CASSSDRSSYNEQFF
TGTGCCAGCAGCTCGGACAGATCATCCTACAATGAGCAGTTCTTC
>TRBV25-1|.|.|TRBJ1-4
CAIREAAREKLFF
TGTGCCATTCGGGAGGCGGCCAGGGAAAAACTGTTTTTT
>TRBV5-6|.|.|TRBJ1-6
CASQPGALRGRNSPLHF
TGTGCCAGCCAGCCTGGGGCCCTCAGGGGACGGAATTCACCCCTCCACTTT
>TRBV19|.|.|TRBJ2-7
CASSIDLSGQPYEQYF
TGTGCCAGTAGTATAGATCTATCCGGACAACCCTACGAGCAGTACTTC
>TRBV27|.|.|TRBJ1-6
CASSLRGGREDSPLHF
TGTGCCAGCAGTTTAAGAGGTGGCAGGGAAGATTCACCCCTCCACTTT
>TRBV10-3|.|TRBD2|TRBJ2-1
CAISESLAGGALNEQFF
TGTGCCATCAGTGAGTCACTAGCGGGAGGCGCGTTGAATGAGCAGTTCTTC
>TRBV2|few|.|TRBJ1-5
CASNFYSNQPQHF
TGTGCCAGCAACTTCTATAGCAATCAGCCCCAGCATTTT
>TRBV18|.|.|TRBJ1-6
CASSPGSGNLGNSPLHF
TGTGCCAGCTCACCTGGGTCGGGGAATTTAGGCAATTCACCCCTCCACTTT
>TRBV19|.|.|TRBJ1-2
CASNPGGTGGGYTF
TGTGCCAGTAACCCGGGGGGGACTGGCGGTGGCTACACCTTC
>TRBV25-1|.|TRBD1|TRBJ1-2
CASTPTGAPRGGYTF
TGTGCCAGCACTCCCACAGGGGCTCCACGGGGTGGCTACACCTTC
>TRBV7-6|.|.|TRBJ1-4
CASSDRQDRHEKLFF
TGTGCCAGCAGCGACCGACAGGATCGGCATGAAAAACTGTTTTTT
>TRBV6-5|.|TRBD2|TRBJ2-3
CASGLVAGRTDTQYF
TGTGCCAGCGGGTTGGTAGCGGGCCGCACAGATACGCAGTATTTT
>TRBV29-1|.|TRBD1|TRBJ1-2
CSPPDRVGGYTF
TGCAGCCCCCCAGACAGGGTAGGTGGCTACACCTTC
>TRBV4-1|.|TRBD2|TRBJ2-6
CASSQRPGRGESGANVLTF
TGCGCCAGCAGCCAACGTCCGGGACGGGGGGAGTCTGGGGCCAACGTCCTGACTTTC
>TRBV30|.|.|TRBJ2-2
CAWRKPQTNTGELFF
TGTGCCTGGAGAAAACCACAAACGAACACCGGGGAGCTGTTTTTT